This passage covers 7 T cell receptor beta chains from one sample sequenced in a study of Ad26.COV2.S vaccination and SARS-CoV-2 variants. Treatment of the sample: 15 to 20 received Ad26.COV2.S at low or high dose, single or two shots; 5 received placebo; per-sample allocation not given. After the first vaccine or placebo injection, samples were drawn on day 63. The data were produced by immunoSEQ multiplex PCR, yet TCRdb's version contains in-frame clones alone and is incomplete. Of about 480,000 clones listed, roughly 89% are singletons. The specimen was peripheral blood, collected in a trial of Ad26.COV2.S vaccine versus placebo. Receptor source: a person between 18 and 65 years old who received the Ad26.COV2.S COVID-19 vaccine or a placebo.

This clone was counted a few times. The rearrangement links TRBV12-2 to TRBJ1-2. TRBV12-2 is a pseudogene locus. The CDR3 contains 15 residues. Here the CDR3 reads CASRPPDRRGYGYTF. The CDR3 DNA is TGTGCAAGTCGCCCCCCGGACCGGCGGGGCTATGGCTACACCTTC.

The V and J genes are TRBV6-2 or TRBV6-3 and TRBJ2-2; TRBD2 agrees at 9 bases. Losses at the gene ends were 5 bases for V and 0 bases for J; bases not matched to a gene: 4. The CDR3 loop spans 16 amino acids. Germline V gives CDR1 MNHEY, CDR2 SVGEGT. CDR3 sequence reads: CASSNLAGPNTGELFF. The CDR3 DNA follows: TGTGCCAGCAGTAATCTAGCGGGGCCGAACACCGGGGAGCTGTTTTTT.

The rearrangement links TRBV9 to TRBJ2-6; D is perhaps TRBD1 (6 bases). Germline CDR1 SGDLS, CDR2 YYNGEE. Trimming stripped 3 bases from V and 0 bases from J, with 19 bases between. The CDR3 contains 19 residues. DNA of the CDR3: TGTGCCAGCAGCGCAGGTCAGACAGGCCGCGGCTCTGGGGCCAACGTCCTGACTTTC. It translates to CASSAGQTGRGSGANVLTF.

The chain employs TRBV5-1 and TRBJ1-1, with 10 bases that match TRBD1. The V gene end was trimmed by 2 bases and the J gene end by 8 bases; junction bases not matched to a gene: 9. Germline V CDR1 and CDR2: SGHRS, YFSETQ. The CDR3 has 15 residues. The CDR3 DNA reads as TGCGCCAGCAGCTTCGGGACAGGGGTCGCGCAAGAAGCTTTCTTT. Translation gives CASSFGTGVAQEAFF.

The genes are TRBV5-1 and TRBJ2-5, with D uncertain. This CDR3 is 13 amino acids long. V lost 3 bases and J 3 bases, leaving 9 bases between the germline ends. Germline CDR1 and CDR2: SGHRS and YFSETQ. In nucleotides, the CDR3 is TGCGCCAGCAGCTCCGGGCTAGAAGAGACCCAGTACTTC. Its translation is CASSSGLEETQYF.

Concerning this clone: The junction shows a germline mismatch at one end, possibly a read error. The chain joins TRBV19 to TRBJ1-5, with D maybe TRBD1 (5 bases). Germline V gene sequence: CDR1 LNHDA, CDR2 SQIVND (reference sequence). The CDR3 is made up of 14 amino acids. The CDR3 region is CASSMGQINRPQHF. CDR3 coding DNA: TGTGCCAGTAGTATGGGGCAGATCAATCGGCCCCAGCATTTT. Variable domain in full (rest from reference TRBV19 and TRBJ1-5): DGGITQSPKYLFRKEGQNVTLSCEQNLNHDAMYWYRQDPGQGLRLIYYSQIVNDFQKGDIAEGYSVSREKKESFPLTVTSAQKNPTAFYLCASSMGQINRPQHFGDGTRLSIL.

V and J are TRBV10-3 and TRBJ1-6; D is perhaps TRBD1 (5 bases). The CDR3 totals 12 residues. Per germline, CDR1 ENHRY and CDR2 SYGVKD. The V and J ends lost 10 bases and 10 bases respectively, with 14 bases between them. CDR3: CATLGRDSPLHF. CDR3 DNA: TGTGCCACCCTAGGGAGGGACTCACCCCTCCACTTT.